This TCR beta chain stems from a study of identical twins. This clonotype was seen a few times. Its antigen is currently unknown. Study-wide results and caveats: Zero-insertion analyses could be partly confounded by invariant MAIT and iNKT cells.

Carrying unique molecular identifiers, the cDNA also gained a universal primer site through template switching. Each CDR3 protein gets one entry after TCRdb re-called the 5' RACE reads with MiXCR. The repertoire holds 350,000 to 600,000 distinct CDR3 sequences, with approximately 15% as singletons. Germline V gives CDR1 SGHTA, CDR2 FQGNSA. The V gene lost 3 bases and the J gene lost 6 bases, with 21 bases spanning the gap. The CDR3 runs to 17 residues. These same data were also listed under a study on yellow fever vaccine responses in identical twins.

The chain carries TRBV7-2 and TRBJ2-4, with D maybe TRBD2 (6 bases). The material sequenced was CD4+ T cells sorted from blood. This TCR derives from a woman between 18 and 29 years old in good health. CDR3 nucleotide sequence: TGTGCCAGCAGCTTTTTGCCCCAGACTAGTTCTGGAAACATTCAGTACTTC. It specifies CASSFLPQTSSGNIQYF.